The T cell receptor beta chain described here comes from a study of blood T cell repertoires in COVID-19. A single count supports this clone. Measured with immunoSEQ multiplex PCR; TCRdb has only the in-frame clones, and not every one. There are fewer than 250,000 clones in the sample; around four fifths occur only once, and around 8.7% lies in the top ten. J was trimmed by 1 base and V by 5 bases; bases with no gene match: 7. Per germline, CDR1 MDHEN and CDR2 SYDVKM. The CDR3 totals 15 residues. This TCR was recovered from a woman between 45 and 65 years old with acute or convalescent COVID-19. The chain employs TRBV28 and TRBJ2-7; 8 positions match TRBD1. The sequencing sample was made of peripheral blood. CDR3 protein: CASSPPGQESYEQYF. DNA for the CDR3: TGTGCCAGCAGTCCCCCGGGACAGGAGTCCTACGAGCAGTACTTC.